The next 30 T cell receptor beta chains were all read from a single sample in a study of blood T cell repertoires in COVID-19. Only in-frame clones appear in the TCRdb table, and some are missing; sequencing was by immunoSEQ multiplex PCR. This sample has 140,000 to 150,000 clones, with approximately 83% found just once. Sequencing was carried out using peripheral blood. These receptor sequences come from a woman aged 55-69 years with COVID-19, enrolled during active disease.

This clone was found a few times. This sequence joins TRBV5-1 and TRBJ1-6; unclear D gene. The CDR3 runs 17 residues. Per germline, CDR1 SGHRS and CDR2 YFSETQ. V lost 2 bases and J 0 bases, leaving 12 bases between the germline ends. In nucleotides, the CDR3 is TGCGCCAGCAGCTTTAACTCCGACAACTCCTATAATTCACCCCTCCACTTT. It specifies CASSFNSDNSYNSPLHF.

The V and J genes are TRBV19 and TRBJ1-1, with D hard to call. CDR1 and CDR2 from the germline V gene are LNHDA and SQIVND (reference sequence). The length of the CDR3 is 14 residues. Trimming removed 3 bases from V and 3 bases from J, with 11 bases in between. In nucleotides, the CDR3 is TGTGCCAGTAGTATGGGTTCGGAGGACACTGAAGCTTTCTTT. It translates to CASSMGSEDTEAFF.

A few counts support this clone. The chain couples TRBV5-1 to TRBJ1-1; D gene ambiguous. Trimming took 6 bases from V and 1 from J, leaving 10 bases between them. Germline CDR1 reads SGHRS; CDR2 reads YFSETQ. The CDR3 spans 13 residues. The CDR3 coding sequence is TGCGCCAGCACCCTTGATAGGAACACTGAAGCTTTCTTT. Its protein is CASTLDRNTEAFF.

CDR3 sequence (DNA): TGCGCCAGCAGTCACCCCCTTGAGGAACCCTGGGACACTGAAGCTTTCTTT. It specifies CASSHPLEEPWDTEAFF. The chain is built from TRBV5-1 and TRBJ1-1; no definite D call. The CDR3 loop spans 17 amino acids. Germline-derived CDR1 and CDR2 are SGHRS and YFSETQ. V was pared by 5 bases and J by 3 bases, with 23 bases between.

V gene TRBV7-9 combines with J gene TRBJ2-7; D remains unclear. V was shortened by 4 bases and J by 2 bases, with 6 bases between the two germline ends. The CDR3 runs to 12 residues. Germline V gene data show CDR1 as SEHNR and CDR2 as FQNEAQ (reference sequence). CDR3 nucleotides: TGTGCCAGCAGCTCGTCCGCCTACGAGCAGTACTTC. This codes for CASSSSAYEQYF. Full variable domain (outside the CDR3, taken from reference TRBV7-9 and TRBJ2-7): DTGVSQNPRHKITKRGQNVTFRCDPISEHNRLYWYRQTLGQGPEFLTYFQNEAQLEKSRLLSDRFSAERPKGSFSTLEIQRTEQGDSAMYLCASSSSAYEQYFGPGTRLTVT.

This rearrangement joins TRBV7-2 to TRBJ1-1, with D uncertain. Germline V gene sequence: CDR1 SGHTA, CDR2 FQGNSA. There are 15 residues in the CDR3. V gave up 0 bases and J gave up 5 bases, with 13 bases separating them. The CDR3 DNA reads TGTGCCAGCAGCTTAGCGCACGGGGTCGGGACTGAAGCTTTCTTT. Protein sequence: CASSLAHGVGTEAFF.

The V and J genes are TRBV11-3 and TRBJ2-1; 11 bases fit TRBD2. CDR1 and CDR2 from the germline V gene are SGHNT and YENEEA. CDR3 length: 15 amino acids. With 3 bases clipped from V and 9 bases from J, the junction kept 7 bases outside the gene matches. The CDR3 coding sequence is TGTGCCAGCAGCTTTAGCGGGGGGGCCGTAGGTGAGCAGTTCTTC. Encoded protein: CASSFSGGAVGEQFF.

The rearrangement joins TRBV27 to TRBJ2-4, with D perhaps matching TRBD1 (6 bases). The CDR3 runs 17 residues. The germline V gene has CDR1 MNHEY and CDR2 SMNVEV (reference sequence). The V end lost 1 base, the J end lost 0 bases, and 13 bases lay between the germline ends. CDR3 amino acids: CASSLYGQGLAKNIQYF. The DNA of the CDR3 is TGTGCCAGCAGTTTATATGGGCAGGGGCTAGCCAAAAACATTCAGTACTTC.

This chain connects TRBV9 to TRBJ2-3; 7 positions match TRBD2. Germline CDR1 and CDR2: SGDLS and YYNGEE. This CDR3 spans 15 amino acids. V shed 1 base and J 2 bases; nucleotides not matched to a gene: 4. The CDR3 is CASSVRTRDTDTQYF. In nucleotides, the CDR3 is TGTGCCAGCAGCGTACGGACTAGGGACACAGATACGCAGTATTTT.

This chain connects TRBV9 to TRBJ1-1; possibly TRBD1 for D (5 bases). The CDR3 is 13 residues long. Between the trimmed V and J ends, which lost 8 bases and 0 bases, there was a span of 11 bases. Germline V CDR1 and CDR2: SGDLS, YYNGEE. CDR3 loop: CASCKGMNTEAFF. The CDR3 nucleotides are TGTGCCAGTTGCAAGGGGATGAACACTGAAGCTTTCTTT.

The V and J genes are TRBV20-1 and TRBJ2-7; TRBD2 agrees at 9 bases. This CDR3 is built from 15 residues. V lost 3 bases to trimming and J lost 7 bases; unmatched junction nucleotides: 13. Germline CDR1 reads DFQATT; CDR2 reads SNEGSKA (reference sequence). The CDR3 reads CSASFMERGVGEQYF. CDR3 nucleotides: TGCAGTGCTAGTTTCATGGAGCGGGGGGTTGGTGAGCAGTACTTC.

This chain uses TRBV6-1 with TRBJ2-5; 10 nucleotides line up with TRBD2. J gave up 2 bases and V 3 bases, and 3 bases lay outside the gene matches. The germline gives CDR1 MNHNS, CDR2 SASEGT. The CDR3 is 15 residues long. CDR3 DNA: TGTGCCAGCAGTGAGACTAGCGGGCGACAAGAGACCCAGTACTTC. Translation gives CASSETSGRQETQYF.

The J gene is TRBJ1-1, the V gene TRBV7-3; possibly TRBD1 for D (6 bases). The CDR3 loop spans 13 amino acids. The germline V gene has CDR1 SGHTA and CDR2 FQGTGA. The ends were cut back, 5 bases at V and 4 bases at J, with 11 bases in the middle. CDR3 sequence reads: CASSVTGITEAFF. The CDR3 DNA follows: TGTGCCAGCAGCGTTACAGGGATCACTGAAGCTTTCTTT.

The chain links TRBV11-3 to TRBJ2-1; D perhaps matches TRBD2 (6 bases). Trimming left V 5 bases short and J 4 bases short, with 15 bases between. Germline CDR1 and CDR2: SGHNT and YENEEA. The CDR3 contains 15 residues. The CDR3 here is CASSVSGLKYNEQFF. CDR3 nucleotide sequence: TGTGCCAGCAGCGTTTCGGGACTTAAATACAATGAGCAGTTCTTC.

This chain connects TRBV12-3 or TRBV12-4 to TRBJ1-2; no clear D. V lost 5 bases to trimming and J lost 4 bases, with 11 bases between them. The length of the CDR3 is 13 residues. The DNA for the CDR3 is TGTGCCAGCAGTGCTTTGGGGAGCTATGGCTACACCTTC. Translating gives CASSALGSYGYTF.

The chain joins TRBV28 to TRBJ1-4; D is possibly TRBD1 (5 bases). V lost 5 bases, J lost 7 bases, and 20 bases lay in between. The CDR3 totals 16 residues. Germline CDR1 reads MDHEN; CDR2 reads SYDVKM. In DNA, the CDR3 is TGTGCCAGCAGTCCTGACTATAGGGGACTAGCTGAAAAACTGTTTTTT. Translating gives CASSPDYRGLAEKLFF.

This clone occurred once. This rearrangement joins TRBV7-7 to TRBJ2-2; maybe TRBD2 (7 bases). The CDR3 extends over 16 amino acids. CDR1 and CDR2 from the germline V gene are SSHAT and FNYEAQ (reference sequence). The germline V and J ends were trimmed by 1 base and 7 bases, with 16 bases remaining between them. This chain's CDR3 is CASSLEISGGDGELFF. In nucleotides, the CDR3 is TGTGCCAGCAGCTTAGAAATTTCGGGGGGCGACGGGGAGCTGTTTTTT. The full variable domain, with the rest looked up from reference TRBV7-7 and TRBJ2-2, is GAGVSQSPRYKVTKRGQDVTLRCDPISSHATLYWYQQALGQGPEFLTYFNYEAQPDKSGLPSDRFSAERPEGSISTLTIQRTEQRDSAMYRCASSLEISGGDGELFFGEGSRLTVL.

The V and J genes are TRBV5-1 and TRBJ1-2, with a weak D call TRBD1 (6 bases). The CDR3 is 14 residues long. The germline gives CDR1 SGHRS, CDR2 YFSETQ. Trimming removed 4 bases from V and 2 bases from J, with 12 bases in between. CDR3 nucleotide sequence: TGCGCCAGCAGCCCTGGACAGCGAAACTATGGCTACACCTTC. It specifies CASSPGQRNYGYTF.

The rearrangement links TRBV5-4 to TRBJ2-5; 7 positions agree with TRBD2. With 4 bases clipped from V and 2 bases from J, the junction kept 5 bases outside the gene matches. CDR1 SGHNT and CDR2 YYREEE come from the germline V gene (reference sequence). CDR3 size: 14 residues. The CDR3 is CASSPNSGQETQYF. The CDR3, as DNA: TGTGCCAGCAGCCCGAATAGCGGGCAAGAGACCCAGTACTTC.

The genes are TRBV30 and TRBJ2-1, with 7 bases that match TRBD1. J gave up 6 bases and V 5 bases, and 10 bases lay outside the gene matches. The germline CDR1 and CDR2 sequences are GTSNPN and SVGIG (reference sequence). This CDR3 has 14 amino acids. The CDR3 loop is CAWARDSDSNEQFF. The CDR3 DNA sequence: TGTGCCTGGGCCCGGGACAGTGATAGCAATGAGCAGTTCTTC.

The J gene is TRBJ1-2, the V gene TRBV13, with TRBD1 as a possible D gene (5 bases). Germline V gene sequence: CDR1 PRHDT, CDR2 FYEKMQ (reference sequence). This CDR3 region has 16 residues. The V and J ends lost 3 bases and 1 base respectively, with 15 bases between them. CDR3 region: CASSLGLAAFNYGYTF. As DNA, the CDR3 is TGTGCCAGCAGCTTGGGGCTGGCAGCTTTTAACTATGGCTACACCTTC. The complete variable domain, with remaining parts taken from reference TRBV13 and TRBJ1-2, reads AAGVIQSPRHLIKEKRETATLKCYPIPRHDTVYWYQQGPGQDPQFLISFYEKMQSDKGSIPDRFSAQQFSDYHSELNMSSLELGDSALYFCASSLGLAAFNYGYTFGSGTRLTVV.

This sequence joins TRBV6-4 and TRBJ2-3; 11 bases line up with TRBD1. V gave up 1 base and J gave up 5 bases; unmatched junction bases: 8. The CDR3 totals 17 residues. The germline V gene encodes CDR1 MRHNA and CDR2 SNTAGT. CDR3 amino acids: CASSDYPGQGAGDTQYF. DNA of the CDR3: TGTGCCAGCAGTGACTACCCCGGACAGGGGGCAGGAGATACGCAGTATTTT.

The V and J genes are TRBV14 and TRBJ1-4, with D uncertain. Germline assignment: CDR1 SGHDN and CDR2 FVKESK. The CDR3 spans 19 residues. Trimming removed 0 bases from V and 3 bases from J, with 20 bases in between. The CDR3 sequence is CASSQESHPLGVPNEKLFF. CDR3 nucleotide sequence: TGTGCCAGCAGCCAAGAGAGCCACCCCTTGGGCGTCCCTAATGAAAAACTGTTTTTT.

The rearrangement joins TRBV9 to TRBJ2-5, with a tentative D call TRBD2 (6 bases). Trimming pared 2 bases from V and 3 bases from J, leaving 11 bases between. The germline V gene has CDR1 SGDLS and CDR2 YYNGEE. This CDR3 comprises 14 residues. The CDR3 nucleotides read TGTGCCAGCAGCGTGGGCGGGGCAAAAGAGACCCAGTACTTC. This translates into CASSVGGAKETQYF.

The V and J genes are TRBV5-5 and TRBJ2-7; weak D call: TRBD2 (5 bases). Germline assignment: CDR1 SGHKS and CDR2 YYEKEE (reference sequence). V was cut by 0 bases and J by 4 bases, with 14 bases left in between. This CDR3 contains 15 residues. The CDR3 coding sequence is TGTGCCAGCAGCTTGGTTCGAGCGACGGGGTACGAGCAGTACTTC. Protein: CASSLVRATGYEQYF.

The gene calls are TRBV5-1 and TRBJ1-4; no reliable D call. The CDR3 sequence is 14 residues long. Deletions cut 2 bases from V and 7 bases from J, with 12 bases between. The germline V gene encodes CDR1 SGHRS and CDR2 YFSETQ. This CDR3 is CASSLGGVREKLFF. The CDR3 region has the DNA TGCGCCAGCAGCTTAGGAGGCGTCCGTGAAAAACTGTTTTTT.

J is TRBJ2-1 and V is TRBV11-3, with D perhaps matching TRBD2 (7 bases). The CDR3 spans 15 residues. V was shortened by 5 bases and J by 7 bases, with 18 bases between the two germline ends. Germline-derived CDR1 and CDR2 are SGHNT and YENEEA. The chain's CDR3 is CASSPRTAGGNEQFF. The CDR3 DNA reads TGTGCCAGCAGCCCAAGGACAGCCGGGGGGAATGAGCAGTTCTTC. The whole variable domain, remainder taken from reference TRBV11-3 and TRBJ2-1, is EAGVVQSPRYKIIEKKQPVAFWCNPISGHNTLYWYLQNLGQGPELLIRYENEEAVDDSQLPKDRFSAERLKGVDSTLKIQPAELGDSAVYLCASSPRTAGGNEQFFGPGTRLTVL.

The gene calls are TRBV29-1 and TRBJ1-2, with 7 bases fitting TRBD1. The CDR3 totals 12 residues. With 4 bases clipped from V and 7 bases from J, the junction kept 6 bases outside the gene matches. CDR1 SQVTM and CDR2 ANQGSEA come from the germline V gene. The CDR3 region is CSVGRGLSGYTF. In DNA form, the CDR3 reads TGCAGCGTTGGGAGGGGGCTAAGTGGCTACACCTTC.

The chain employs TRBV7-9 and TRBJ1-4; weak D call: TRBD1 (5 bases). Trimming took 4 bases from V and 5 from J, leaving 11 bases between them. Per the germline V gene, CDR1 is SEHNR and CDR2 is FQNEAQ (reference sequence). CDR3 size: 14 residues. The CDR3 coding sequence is TGTGCCAGCAGCTCGGGACGGGAGAATGAAAAACTGTTTTTT. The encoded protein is CASSSGRENEKLFF.

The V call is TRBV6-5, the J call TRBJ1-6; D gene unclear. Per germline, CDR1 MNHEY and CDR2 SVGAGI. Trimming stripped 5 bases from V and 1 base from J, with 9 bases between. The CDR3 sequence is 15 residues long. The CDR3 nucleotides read TGTGCCAGCAGTCCCGAGATTTCCTATAATTCACCCCTCCACTTT. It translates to CASSPEISYNSPLHF.